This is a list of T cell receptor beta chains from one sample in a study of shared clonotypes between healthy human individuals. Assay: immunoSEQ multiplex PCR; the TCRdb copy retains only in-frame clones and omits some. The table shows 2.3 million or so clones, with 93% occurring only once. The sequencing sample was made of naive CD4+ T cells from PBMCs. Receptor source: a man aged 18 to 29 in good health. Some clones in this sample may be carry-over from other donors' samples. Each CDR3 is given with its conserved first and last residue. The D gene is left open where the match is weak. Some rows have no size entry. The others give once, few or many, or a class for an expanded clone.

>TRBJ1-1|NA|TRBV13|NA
CASSLSYEAFF
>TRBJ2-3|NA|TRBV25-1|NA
CASSPRGVNKGTDTQYF
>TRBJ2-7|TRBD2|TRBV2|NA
CASSEGAGGREQYF
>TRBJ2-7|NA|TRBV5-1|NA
CASSLGGNINEQYF
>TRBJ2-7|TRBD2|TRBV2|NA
CASSPTSGISYEQYF
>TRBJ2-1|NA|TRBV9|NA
CASSTLVGSEQFF
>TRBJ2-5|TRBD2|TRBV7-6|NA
CASSHGGSGSGETQYF
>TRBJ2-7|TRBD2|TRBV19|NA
CASSMTRTSGDAYEQYF
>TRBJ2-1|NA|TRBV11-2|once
CASSLGLDNEQFF
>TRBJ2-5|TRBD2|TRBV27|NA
CASSPGASGSTGPRGLGTQYF
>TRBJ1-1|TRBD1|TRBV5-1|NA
CASSLGTGGLYTEAFF
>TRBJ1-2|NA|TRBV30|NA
CAWSRGSYTF
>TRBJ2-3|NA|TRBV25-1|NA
CASSESIGWSTDTQYF
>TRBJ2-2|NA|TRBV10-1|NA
CASSARTATGELFF
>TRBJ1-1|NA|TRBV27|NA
CASSLSGYYTEAFF
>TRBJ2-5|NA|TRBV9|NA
CASSSNSGTQYF
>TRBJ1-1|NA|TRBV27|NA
CASSMDKLNTEAFF